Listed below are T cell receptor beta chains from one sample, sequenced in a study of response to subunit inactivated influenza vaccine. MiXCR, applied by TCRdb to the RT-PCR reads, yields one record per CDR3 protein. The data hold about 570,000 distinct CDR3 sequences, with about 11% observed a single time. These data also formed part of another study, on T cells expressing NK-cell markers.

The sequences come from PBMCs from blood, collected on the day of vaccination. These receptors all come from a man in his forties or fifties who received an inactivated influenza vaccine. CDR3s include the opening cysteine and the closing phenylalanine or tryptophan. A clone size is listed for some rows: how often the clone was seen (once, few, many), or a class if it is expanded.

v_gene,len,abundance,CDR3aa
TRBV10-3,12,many,CATGLARETQYF
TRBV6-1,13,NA,CASRPDRAGGYTF
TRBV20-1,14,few,CSLGGQLSSYEQYF
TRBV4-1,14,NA,CASSQVPRNYEQYF
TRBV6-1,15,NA,CASREALGGFAELFF
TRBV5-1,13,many,CASSLPGANVLTF
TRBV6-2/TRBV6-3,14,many,CASIGLSSTDTQYF
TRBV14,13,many,CASSRRGQETQYF
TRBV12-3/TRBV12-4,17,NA,CASSLVRLALVGNEQFF
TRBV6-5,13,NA,CASSSQSPNTQYF
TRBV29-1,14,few,CSVSGTGSGNTIYF
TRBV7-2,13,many,CASSLGRVAEAFF
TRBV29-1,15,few,CSVLNRAPRGDIQYF
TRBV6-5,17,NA,CASSYSPGQGASGELFF
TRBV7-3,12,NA,CASSYLMGEQFF
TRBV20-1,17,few,CSARDVQGRTGANVLTF
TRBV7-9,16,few,CASSPTGISSTDTQYF
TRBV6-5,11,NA,CASSNLDTQYF
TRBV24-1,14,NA,CATAREPPNNEQFF
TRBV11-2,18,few,CASSLQGTSSGRSYTQYF
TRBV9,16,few,CASTVATSGSFNEQFF
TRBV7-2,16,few,CASSLFGGSYKPGQFF
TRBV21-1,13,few,CASSKAQGDGYTF
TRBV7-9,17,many,CASSRPWRGVSYNEQFF
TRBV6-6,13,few,CASSSIHEHEQYF
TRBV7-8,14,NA,CASASGSPYNEQFF
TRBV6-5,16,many,CASSYSPRDGSYEQYF
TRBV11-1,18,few,CASSSLPPSGGQYNEQFF
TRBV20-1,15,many,CSACRTGRGNQPQHF
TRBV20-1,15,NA,CSAALRRGDTDTQYF
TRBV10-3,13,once,CAISDFTATPLHF
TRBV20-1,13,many,CSGEREGPNEQFF
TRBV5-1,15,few,CASSLNTLSTDTQYF
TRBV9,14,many,CASSSGGAAGELFF
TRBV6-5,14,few,CASSYLQGITEAFF
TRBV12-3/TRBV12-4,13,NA,CASSLQLAGEQYF
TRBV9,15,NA,CASSGTSGGPDTQYF
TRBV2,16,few,CASTRGSDRGTGELFF